What follows are 32 T cell receptor beta chains derived from one specimen sequenced in a study of T cells in Graves' hyperthyroidism and ophthalmopathy (dated by TCRdb to about 2019). The library was generated by multiplex PCR. This sample was sequenced with an Illumina HiSeq 2000. The TCR beta CDR3 regions were amplified from RNA transcripts. For the first round of RT-PCR on the TCR CDR3, the HTBI primer set was used together with the Qiagen OneStep RT-PCR kit. TCRdb itself trimmed the public reads at Q25 with fastp, ran MiXCR and retained productive beta chains. When rows share a CDR3 protein, they turn into one entry using the most common DNA and genes. Recorded for this sample are 500,000 to 600,000 distinct CDR3 sequences; over 45% of them occurred a single time. The biggest ten clones account for roughly 45% of the sample. Material for sequencing was peripheral blood or thyroid tissue (not recorded which). Receptors were obtained from an adult woman with Graves' disease, either hyperthyroidism or ophthalmopathy (not recorded which).

The chain carries TRBV2 and TRBJ2-7; perhaps TRBD1 as D (5 bases). This CDR3 has 14 amino acids. Germline V gene sequence: CDR1 SNHLY, CDR2 FYNNEI. V shed 6 bases and J shed 5 bases, with 17 bases lying between them. For the CDR3, the DNA is TGTGCCAGCAGGCTCTTGGTTACAGGAAACGAGCAGTACTTC. Translation: CASRLLVTGNEQYF.

The rearrangement joins TRBV20-1 to TRBJ1-1, with 7 positions matching TRBD1. The CDR3 has 14 residues. The J segment lost 7 bases and the V segment lost 0 bases, leaving 8 bases of the junction unmatched. Germline CDR1 DFQATT, CDR2 SNEGSKA (reference sequence). CDR3 sequence (DNA): TGCAGTGCTAGAGAGCCGGACAGGACCTATGAAGCTTTCTTT. This sequence encodes CSAREPDRTYEAFF.

This sequence joins TRBV10-2 and TRBJ2-7; the D call may be TRBD1 or TRBD2 (5 bases each). This CDR3 spans 13 amino acids. In germline, CDR1 is WSHSY, CDR2 SAAADI. V gave up 8 bases and J gave up 2 bases, with 13 bases separating them. The CDR3, as DNA: TGCGCCAGCGGGGGTTTGGGAGCCTACGAGCAGTACTTC. Translating it yields CASGGLGAYEQYF.

This rearrangement joins TRBV7-3 to TRBJ1-1; D perhaps matches TRBD1 (5 bases). The CDR3 extends over 15 amino acids. Germline V lookup: CDR1 SGHTA, CDR2 FQGTGA. V dropped 1 base and J dropped 5 bases, with 14 bases sitting between them. The CDR3, as DNA: TGTGCCAGCAGCTTAATCCCGCAGGGTGGGACTGAAGCTTTCTTT. Amino acids: CASSLIPQGGTEAFF.

This clonotype was counted between two and nine times. V usage is TRBV20-1 and J usage is TRBJ2-5; D is undetermined. Germline V gene data show CDR1 as DFQATT and CDR2 as SNEGSKA (reference sequence). The CDR3 length is 12 residues. CDR3 protein: CSVTKNQETQYF. For the CDR3, the DNA is TGCAGCGTTACGAAAAATCAAGAGACCCAGTACTTC.

The genes are TRBV10-3 and TRBJ2-6; D is unclear. The CDR3 contains 12 residues. Trimming left V 6 bases short and J 2 bases short, with 2 bases between. Germline V gene data show CDR1 as ENHRY and CDR2 as SYGVKD. CDR3 nucleotides: TGTGCCATCAGGGCTGGGGCCAACGTCCTGACTTTC. Translated: CAIRAGANVLTF.

V and J are TRBV7-9 and TRBJ2-5; the D gene is possibly TRBD1 (5 bases). Germline CDR1 and CDR2: SEHNR and FQNEAQ (reference sequence). CDR3 size: 13 residues. The V and J ends lost 4 bases and 11 bases respectively, with 17 bases between them. Here the CDR3 reads CASSSRVHRNQYF. DNA for the CDR3: TGTGCCAGCAGCTCCCGGGTCCACAGGAATCAGTACTTC.

This clonotype was seen ten or more times. This chain joins TRBV12-3 or TRBV12-4 and TRBJ1-5; 7 nucleotides match TRBD1. This CDR3 is 14 amino acids long. V was pared by 4 bases and J by 7 bases, with 7 bases of the junction left unmatched. The CDR3 loop reads CASSSTGLSQPQHF. In DNA, the CDR3 is TGTGCCAGCAGTTCGACAGGGCTTTCCCAGCCCCAGCATTTT.

J is TRBJ2-5 and V is TRBV11-2, with 8 positions matching TRBD1. V lost 6 bases, J lost 5 bases, and 5 bases stayed unmatched. CDR3 length: 13 amino acids. Germline V lookup: CDR1 SGHAT, CDR2 FQNNGV. CDR3 sequence (DNA): TGTGCCAGCAGGCAGACAGGGGAGGAGACCCAGTACTTC. Protein product: CASRQTGEETQYF. The variable domain in full, completed from reference TRBV11-2 and TRBJ2-5, reads EAGVAQSPRYKIIEKRQSVAFWCNPISGHATLYWYQQILGQGPKLLIQFQNNGVVDDSQLPKDRFSAERLKGVDSTLKIQPAKLEDSAVYLCASRQTGEETQYFGPGTRLLVL.

This clonotype showed up many times. The rearrangement links TRBV19 to TRBJ2-2; TRBD1 matches 7 bases. The germline gives CDR1 LNHDA, CDR2 SQIVND (reference sequence). V trimming: 8 bases; J trimming: 6 bases; junction bases outside the gene matches: 9. The CDR3 contains 14 residues. The CDR3 sequence: CASYRTGLAGELFF. In nucleotides, the CDR3 is TGTGCCAGTTACCGGACAGGCTTGGCCGGGGAGCTGTTTTTT.

This chain links TRBV6-5 with TRBJ2-2, with D perhaps matching TRBD2 (5 bases). V gave up 0 bases and J gave up 0 bases, with 14 bases separating them. The CDR3 contains 18 residues. The germline V gene has CDR1 MNHEY and CDR2 SVGAGI. The CDR3 DNA is TGTGCCAGCAGTTACTCGAAGGCCGGGGATTCGAACACCGGGGAGCTGTTTTTT. It translates to CASSYSKAGDSNTGELFF.

In its sample, this clonotype was seen many times. CDR3 sequence reads: CASRRNGYTF. CDR3 nucleotide sequence: TGTGCCAGCAGGCGGAATGGCTACACCTTC. The V gene is TRBV2, the J gene TRBJ1-2; D not certain. CDR1 and CDR2 (germline): SNHLY, FYNNEI. Trimming stripped 6 bases from V and 6 bases from J, with 5 bases between. The CDR3 spans 10 residues.

This chain links TRBV10-3 with TRBJ2-6; D is unresolved. V gave up 6 bases and J gave up 1 base, with 4 bases separating them. CDR3 length: 13 residues. Per germline, CDR1 ENHRY and CDR2 SYGVKD. The CDR3 DNA is TGTGCCATCAGAGATTCTGGGGCCAACGTCCTGACTTTC. Translated, it gives CAIRDSGANVLTF.

This clonotype appeared many times. The rearrangement joins TRBV15 to TRBJ1-5; no clear D. The CDR3 spans 15 residues. Germline loops: CDR1 LNHNV, CDR2 YYDKDF (reference sequence). The V end lost 0 bases, the J end lost 9 bases, and 15 bases lay between the germline ends. For the CDR3, the DNA is TGTGCCACCAGCAGAGATAAAGGTGTACTTTGGCCCCAGCATTTT. It encodes CATSRDKGVLWPQHF.

Points on this clonotype: At one boundary the junction diverges from the germline segment, which might be a read error. This rearrangement joins TRBV10-2 to TRBJ2-7; D call uncertain. This CDR3 has 12 residues. The germline V gene has CDR1 WSHSY and CDR2 SAAADI. The CDR3, as DNA: TGCGCCATCAGTGAGAACCACATCGAGCAGTACTTC. Amino acid sequence: CAISENHIEQYF.

A remark on this clonotype: A read error is possible here, since a much larger clone lies one base away. The chain links TRBV7-4 to TRBJ2-2; D remains unclear. V was pared by 4 bases and J by 1 base, with 10 bases between. The CDR3 contains 15 residues. Germline CDR1 SGHVT, CDR2 SQSDAQ. The CDR3, as DNA: TGTGCCAGCAGCTCGACCGCTAGGAACACCGGGGAGCTGTTTTTT. Translating it yields CASSSTARNTGELFF.

This clonotype was seen repeatedly, ten times or more. The chain links TRBV13 to TRBJ1-1; D not certain. Between the trimmed V and J ends, which lost 6 bases and 4 bases, there was a span of 21 bases. The V gene's germline CDR1 is PRHDT and CDR2 FYEKMQ (reference sequence). The CDR3 spans 16 residues. The DNA for the CDR3 is TGTGCCAGCAGTCTTTACCTGTCAGATAAGGTCACTGAAGCTTTCTTT. Translating it yields CASSLYLSDKVTEAFF.

This clonotype was counted ten times or more. This chain joins TRBV4-1 and TRBJ2-2, with TRBD1 as a possible D gene (6 bases). The CDR3 covers 13 residues. From germline, CDR1 is MGHRA and CDR2 YSYEKL. The ends were cut back, 7 bases at V and 6 bases at J, with 12 bases in the middle. CDR3 sequence reads: CASTLRTAGELFF. In nucleotides, the CDR3 is TGCGCCAGCACCCTAAGGACAGCCGGGGAGCTGTTTTTT.

V and J are TRBV20-1 and TRBJ2-2; D may match TRBD1 or TRBD2 (6 bases each). The CDR3 covers 15 residues. Trimming removed 6 bases at V and 3 bases at J, with 17 bases between. Germline CDR1 is DFQATT and CDR2 is SNEGSKA (reference sequence). CDR3 residues: CSAPVGGYDTGELFF. The CDR3 coding sequence is TGCAGTGCCCCCGTCGGGGGCTACGACACCGGGGAGCTGTTTTTT.

The count of this clonotype is one. V gene TRBV20-1 combines with J gene TRBJ1-5, with D possibly matching TRBD1 (5 bases). The V gene's germline CDR1 is DFQATT and CDR2 SNEGSKA (reference sequence). The CDR3 is 17 amino acids. The CDR3: CSVRVRGDHYSNQPQHF. CDR3 sequence (DNA): TGCAGCGTAAGGGTACGGGGGGACCACTATAGCAATCAGCCCCAGCATTTT.

The V gene is TRBV5-1, the J gene TRBJ1-1; D is unclear. Germline V gene sequence: CDR1 SGHRS, CDR2 YFSETQ. Trimming removed 2 bases at V and 7 bases at J, with 9 bases between. The CDR3 runs to 12 residues. The CDR3 DNA sequence: TGCGCCAGCAGCTTAGACACATTTGAAGCTTTCTTT. Amino acids: CASSLDTFEAFF.

V usage is TRBV29-1 and J usage is TRBJ2-5; D might be TRBD1 (5 bases). The V end lost 0 bases, the J end lost 4 bases, and 12 bases lay between the germline ends. This CDR3 is built from 14 residues. Germline CDR1 is SQVTM and CDR2 is ANQGSEA. CDR3 bases: TGCAGCGTTGAAGATAGTTTTAGGGGAGAGACCCAGTACTTC. This encodes CSVEDSFRGETQYF.

J is TRBJ2-5 and V is TRBV7-3; the match to TRBD1 covers 9 bases. The V segment lost 2 bases and the J segment 5 bases; nucleotides outside the gene matches: 6. The germline CDR1 and CDR2 sequences are SGHTA and FQGTGA. The CDR3 is 15 residues long. The CDR3 bases are TGTGCCAGCAGCTTACCGGGACAGGGATTGGAGACCCAGTACTTC. This gives the protein CASSLPGQGLETQYF.

This clonotype was counted ten times or more. This sequence joins TRBV4-1 and TRBJ2-5; D is unresolved. V was shortened by 3 bases and J by 4 bases, with 12 bases between the two germline ends. In germline, CDR1 is MGHRA, CDR2 YSYEKL. The CDR3 length is 14 residues. DNA of the CDR3: TGCGCCAGCAGCCAGGGGAAGGAACTAGAGACCCAGTACTTC. This codes for CASSQGKELETQYF.

This clonotype was found many times. The J gene is TRBJ2-7, the V gene TRBV10-1, with D possibly being TRBD1 or TRBD2 (5 bases each). The CDR3 is 13 amino acids. Germline V gene data show CDR1 as WNHNN and CDR2 as SYGVQD (reference sequence). V lost 2 bases to trimming and J lost 2 bases, with 7 bases between them. The CDR3 loop reads CASSEGGAYEQYF. CDR3 nucleotide sequence: TGCGCCAGCAGTGAGGGGGGAGCCTACGAGCAGTACTTC.

This clonotype was observed a few times. The CDR3 loop reads CASSHRLAGLLEQYF. CDR3 nucleotides: TGCGCCAGCAGCCATCGACTAGCGGGACTTCTCGAGCAGTACTTC. This chain links TRBV4-1 with TRBJ2-7; 11 bases align to TRBD2. The J segment lost 6 bases and the V segment lost 3 bases, leaving 7 bases of the junction unmatched. The CDR3 is 15 residues long. CDR1 MGHRA and CDR2 YSYEKL come from the germline V gene.

This clonotype was counted ten times or more. The genes are TRBV15 and TRBJ1-2; 7 bases match TRBD1. Germline-derived CDR1 and CDR2 are LNHNV and YYDKDF (reference sequence). This CDR3 is 12 amino acids long. J lost 8 bases, V lost 4 bases, and 4 bases had no gene match. CDR3 coding DNA: TGTGCCACCAGCAACAGGGGTGGGGGCTACACCTTC. Translation gives CATSNRGGGYTF.

The CDR3 sequence is CASSGLGGNSPLHF. The CDR3 DNA is TGTGCCAGCAGTGGACTGGGTGGGAATTCACCCCTCCACTTT. The V and J genes are TRBV25-1 and TRBJ1-6; D is unresolved. Trimming stripped 4 bases from V and 7 bases from J, with 11 bases between. Per the germline V gene, CDR1 is MGHDK and CDR2 is SYGVNS. The CDR3 is 14 residues long.

The chain uses TRBV7-9 and TRBJ1-5, with D possibly TRBD1 on 5 matching bases. Trimming took 5 bases from V and 3 from J, leaving 11 bases between them. CDR3 size: 14 residues. Germline CDR1 SEHNR, CDR2 FQNEAQ (reference sequence). CDR3 protein: CASSHRDYNQPQHF. In DNA, the CDR3 is TGTGCCAGCAGCCACCGGGACTACAATCAGCCCCAGCATTTT.

The V and J genes are TRBV6-1 and TRBJ2-7, with a weak D call TRBD1 (6 bases). Germline CDR1 MNHNS, CDR2 SASEGT. The CDR3 length is 15 residues. Trimming took 6 bases from V and 3 from J, leaving 18 bases between them. CDR3 coding DNA: TGTGCCAGCAGATATACGCACAGGGATTTCTACGAGCAGTACTTC. It specifies CASRYTHRDFYEQYF.

This clonotype has just a few counts. This rearrangement joins TRBV11-2 to TRBJ2-2; 8 bases line up with TRBD1. In germline, CDR1 is SGHAT, CDR2 FQNNGV. V shed 5 bases and J 3 bases; nucleotides not matched to a gene: 8. The CDR3 has 16 residues. The CDR3 coding sequence is TGTGCCAGCAGCCCCAGGGGGCGCCGGGACACCGGGGAGCTGTTTTTT. Translated: CASSPRGRRDTGELFF.

This clonotype was seen repeatedly, ten times or more. This chain uses TRBV10-3 with TRBJ1-1; D might be TRBD1 (5 bases). There are 13 residues in the CDR3. Germline CDR1 is ENHRY and CDR2 is SYGVKD. V was pared by 7 bases and J by 4 bases, with 13 bases between. The DNA for the CDR3 is TGTGCCATCAACCGGGGGGATTTCACTGAAGCTTTCTTT. Its translation: CAINRGDFTEAFF.